Below, 24 T cell receptor beta chains from the same sample are listed, as sequenced in a study of radiotherapy plus CTLA-4 blockade in lung cancer. Sequencing was performed with immunoSEQ multiplex PCR; in TCRdb, only in-frame clones are kept and a portion is missing. The data contain about 40,000 clones, nearly 80% of them seen just once; the ten biggest clones take up around 22%. This sample comprised peripheral blood, obtained from a patient treated with radiotherapy plus ipilimumab. The source of these receptors is a human donor with non-small cell lung cancer that progressed on radiotherapy plus ipilimumab.

The chain recombines TRBV18 with TRBJ2-1, with 10 bases that match TRBD2. The junction had 8 bases not matched to a gene; V was cut back by 3 bases and J by 6 bases. Looked up from germline, CDR1 is KGHSH and CDR2 is LQKENI. The CDR3 runs 16 residues. The CDR3 here is CASSPRSSGGPNEQFF. CDR3 in DNA: TGTGCCAGCTCACCCCGATCTAGCGGGGGACCCAATGAGCAGTTCTTC.

The chain links TRBV7-2 to TRBJ2-5; D is perhaps TRBD2 (6 bases). This CDR3 is built from 15 residues. Germline assignment: CDR1 SGHTA and CDR2 FQGNSA. The germline V and J ends were trimmed by 5 bases and 5 bases, with 18 bases remaining between them. For the CDR3, the DNA is TGTGCCAGCAGCCCACGGGGACTGTCAGGGGAGACCCAGTACTTC. This codes for CASSPRGLSGETQYF.

This clone turned up a few times. V usage is TRBV19 and J usage is TRBJ1-4; 8 bases match TRBD1. Germline V gene data show CDR1 as LNHDA and CDR2 as SQIVND (reference sequence). CDR3 length: 16 amino acids. Trimming removed 5 bases from V and 7 bases from J; junction bases left unmatched: 12. CDR3: CASSAALTGAREKLFF. For the CDR3, the DNA is TGTGCCAGTAGTGCCGCTTTGACAGGGGCTCGTGAAAAACTGTTTTTT.

The rearrangement joins TRBV27 to TRBJ1-6; tentatively, D is TRBD1 (6 bases). The V end lost 3 bases, the J end lost 4 bases, and 10 bases lay between the germline ends. The CDR3 spans 15 residues. Germline CDR1 reads MNHEY; CDR2 reads SMNVEV (reference sequence). CDR3 sequence (DNA): TGTGCCAGCAGTTTGGAGACAGGTTATAATTCACCCCTCCACTTT. Its protein is CASSLETGYNSPLHF.

The chain couples TRBV19 to TRBJ1-1, with 8 bases fitting TRBD1. With V trimmed by 2 bases and J by 4 bases, 9 bases remained unmatched. This CDR3 contains 16 residues. CDR1 is LNHDA, CDR2 SQIVND, per germline (reference sequence). The CDR3 region is CASSIKSRGQVTEAFF. For the CDR3, the DNA is TGTGCCAGTAGTATAAAAAGCAGGGGGCAGGTCACTGAAGCTTTCTTT.

The chain links TRBV5-1 to TRBJ2-3; 13 bases are a match to TRBD2. V gave up 4 bases and J gave up 2 bases; unmatched junction bases: 10. The V gene's germline CDR1 is SGHRS and CDR2 YFSETQ. The CDR3 runs 18 residues. The CDR3 here is CASSPGLAGAESTDTQYF. Here the CDR3 DNA reads TGCGCCAGCAGCCCTGGACTAGCGGGGGCCGAATCCACAGATACGCAGTATTTT.

This clone came up a few times. The chain employs TRBV7-3 and TRBJ1-5, with D unclear. This CDR3 region has 13 residues. Germline CDR1 and CDR2: SGHTA and FQGTGA. V lost 1 base and J lost 4, with 5 bases in between. CDR3 sequence reads: CASSLSSNQPQHF. The CDR3 bases are TGTGCCAGCAGCTTAAGCAGTAATCAGCCCCAGCATTTT.

V usage is TRBV15 and J usage is TRBJ1-4; 7 bases agree with TRBD1. The CDR3 runs to 18 residues. V gave up 10 bases and J gave up 4 bases; unmatched junction bases: 21. From germline, CDR1 is LNHNV and CDR2 YYDKDF (reference sequence). This chain's CDR3 is CAIDLGTDFPGGNEKLFF. CDR3 nucleotides: TGTGCCATCGATCTGGGGACAGATTTTCCTGGCGGTAATGAAAAACTGTTTTTT.

The chain is built from TRBV5-1 and TRBJ1-3; TRBD1 agrees at 8 bases. In germline, CDR1 is SGHRS, CDR2 YFSETQ. V shed 4 bases and J 3 bases; nucleotides not matched to a gene: 6. The CDR3 runs to 15 residues. CDR3 DNA: TGCGCCAGCAGCCCGGGAACAGGGGGTGGAAACACCATATATTTT. This translates into CASSPGTGGGNTIYF.

This chain joins TRBV6-1 and TRBJ2-7; TRBD2 aligns across 10 bases. The ends lost 6 bases at V and 6 bases at J; junction bases unmatched: 8. The CDR3 runs 14 residues. Per the germline V gene, CDR1 is MNHNS and CDR2 is SASEGT. CDR3 loop: CASRVAGGRGEQYF. CDR3 coding DNA: TGTGCCAGCAGGGTAGCGGGGGGAAGGGGCGAGCAGTACTTC.

The chain uses TRBV9 and TRBJ1-1; the D is unclear. The CDR3 length is 14 residues. Trimming stripped 7 bases from V and 0 bases from J, with 13 bases between. From germline, CDR1 is SGDLS and CDR2 YYNGEE. The CDR3 nucleotides read TGTGCCAGCGGTCCACGGGTGGTGAACACTGAAGCTTTCTTT. Its protein product is CASGPRVVNTEAFF. Looking up the rest from reference TRBV9 and TRBJ1-1 gives the full variable domain: DSGVTQTPKHLITATGQRVTLRCSPRSGDLSVYWYQQSLDQGLQFLIQYYNGEERAKGNILERFSAQQFPDLHSELNLSSLELGDSALYFCASGPRVVNTEAFFGQGTRLTVV.

This clone was counted once. This chain joins TRBV21-1 and TRBJ1-1; the table's D call, TRBD1, has no DNA check behind it. TRBV21-1 is flagged as a pseudogene. The CDR3 is 14 amino acids. The CDR3 is CASSRTGGTTEAFF. The CDR3, as DNA: TGTGCCAGCAGCAGGACAGGGGGCACCACTGAAGCTTTCTTT.

The V call is TRBV27, the J call TRBJ2-5; 9 nucleotides agree with TRBD2. The V gene end was trimmed by 5 bases and the J gene end by 3 bases; junction bases not matched to a gene: 7. This CDR3 spans 15 amino acids. CDR1 and CDR2 from the germline V gene are MNHEY and SMNVEV (reference sequence). The DNA of the CDR3 is TGTGCCAGCAGTAGTCGACTAGCGGACAAAGAGACCCAGTACTTC. Residues: CASSSRLADKETQYF.

The chain combines TRBV7-9 with TRBJ2-3; D perhaps matches TRBD1 (6 bases). Germline CDR1 SEHNR, CDR2 FQNEAQ (reference sequence). Trimming shortened V by 0 bases and J by 9 bases, and 13 bases separated the two germline ends. CDR3 size: 14 residues. Written as DNA, the CDR3 is TGTGCCAGCAGCTTAGCGGGGGCCCACCCGACGCAGTATTTT. It specifies CASSLAGAHPTQYF.

The chain carries TRBV7-6 and TRBJ2-3, with D perhaps TRBD1 (6 bases). In germline, CDR1 is SGHVS, CDR2 FNYEAQ. V lost 1 base, J lost 6 bases, and 11 bases lay in between. The CDR3 runs 14 residues. CDR3 DNA sequence: TGTGCCAGCAGCTTAGTTGGGGGCCGGGATACGCAGTATTTT. This codes for CASSLVGGRDTQYF.

The rearrangement joins TRBV6-1 to TRBJ2-7; D may be TRBD1 (6 bases). Germline CDR1 reads MNHNS; CDR2 reads SASEGT. V lost 3 bases, J lost 5 bases, and 17 bases lay in between. CDR3 length: 15 amino acids. The CDR3 bases are TGTGCCAGCAGTGACGGCAGGGGACATTATGACGAGCAGTACTTC. Amino acid sequence: CASSDGRGHYDEQYF.

This clone was seen only a few times. The rearrangement links TRBV9 to TRBJ2-3; TRBD2 aligns across 12 bases. In germline, CDR1 is SGDLS, CDR2 YYNGEE. Trimming cost V 4 bases and J 3 bases; bases outside gene matches: 9. This CDR3 spans 17 amino acids. CDR3 coding DNA: TGTGCCAGCAGCTTCTCTAGCGGGGGGGCCGGTACAGATACGCAGTATTTT. Its protein is CASSFSSGGAGTDTQYF.

The chain recombines TRBV6-5 with TRBJ1-2; D might be TRBD1 (6 bases). This CDR3 spans 15 amino acids. With 2 bases removed from V and 0 bases from J, the gap between germline ends came to 10 bases. Germline CDR1 MNHEY, CDR2 SVGAGI. The CDR3 loop is CASSYRGGPNYGYTF. CDR3 sequence (DNA): TGTGCCAGCAGTTACCGAGGGGGACCTAACTATGGCTACACCTTC.

The chain is built from TRBV19 and TRBJ1-1; 8 bases line up with TRBD1. Germline V gene sequence: CDR1 LNHDA, CDR2 SQIVND (reference sequence). The V gene end was trimmed by 9 bases and the J gene end by 4 bases; junction bases not matched to a gene: 13. The CDR3 contains 15 residues. The CDR3 spells CASIDRGGFRTEAFF. DNA of the CDR3: TGTGCCAGCATCGACAGGGGTGGATTTCGCACTGAAGCTTTCTTT.

This chain joins TRBV18 and TRBJ2-1; TRBD2 aligns across 8 bases. J was trimmed by 6 bases and V by 0 bases; bases with no gene match: 7. CDR1 is KGHSH and CDR2 is LQKENI in the germline V gene. The CDR3 is 16 residues long. DNA for the CDR3: TGTGCCAGCTCACCACCTCGGGGGGGCCTGAGCAATGAGCAGTTCTTC. Amino acids: CASSPPRGGLSNEQFF.

The count of this clone is one. The genes are TRBV19 and TRBJ1-2; D remains unclear. The V gene lost 9 bases and the J gene lost 0 bases, with 23 bases spanning the gap. Germline CDR1 and CDR2: LNHDA and SQIVND (reference sequence). The CDR3 has 17 amino acids. CDR3: CASNPWGEGPANYGYTF. DNA of the CDR3: TGTGCCAGCAACCCATGGGGAGAGGGCCCAGCTAACTATGGCTACACCTTC.

The gene calls are TRBV4-1 and TRBJ1-3; 10 positions match TRBD1. The V segment lost 3 bases and the J segment 4 bases; nucleotides outside the gene matches: 18. Germline V gene sequence: CDR1 MGHRA, CDR2 YSYEKL. The CDR3 consists of 20 residues. CDR3 residues: CASSHSSVPRQGAPGNTIYF. The CDR3 DNA sequence: TGCGCCAGCAGCCACTCATCCGTACCTAGACAGGGGGCGCCCGGAAACACCATATATTTT.

The chain recombines TRBV15 with TRBJ1-3; D uncertain. Germline-derived CDR1 and CDR2 are LNHNV and YYDKDF (reference sequence). This CDR3 spans 14 amino acids. Deletions cut 0 bases from V and 4 bases from J, with 7 bases between. CDR3 protein: CATSREGGGNTIYF. As DNA, the CDR3 is TGTGCCACCAGCAGAGAAGGCGGGGGAAACACCATATATTTT.

This chain connects TRBV7-2 to TRBJ2-5; D might be TRBD2 (6 bases). This CDR3 is 13 amino acids long. Trimming left V 5 bases short and J 5 bases short, with 12 bases between. Germline V gene sequence: CDR1 SGHTA, CDR2 FQGNSA. CDR3 nucleotide sequence: TGTGCCAGCAGCCCAAGTGGGAGGGAGACCCAGTACTTC. Translating gives CASSPSGRETQYF. The whole variable domain, filled in from reference TRBV7-2 and TRBJ2-5, reads GAGVSQSPSNKVTEKGKDVELRCDPISGHTALYWYRQSLGQGLEFLIYFQGNSAPDKSGLPSDRFSAERTGGSVSTLTIQRTQQEDSAVYLCASSPSGRETQYFGPGTRLLVL.